The 18 T cell receptor beta chains presented below share a single source sample, sequenced in a study of early T cells in non-severe SARS-CoV-2 infection. Each CDR3 protein is one row after TCRdb ran MiXCR on the 5' RACE reads. The repertoire holds about 100,000 distinct CDR3 sequences, less than 15% seen once, with about 2.1% in the top ten. Sequencing used whole blood. The origin of the receptors is an adult who was a healthcare worker with PCR-confirmed SARS-CoV-2 infection or an uninfected control (not recorded which).

This clonotype has more than one count but fewer than ten. The rearrangement uses TRBV11-2 and TRBJ2-7; D assignment may be TRBD1 or TRBD2 (5 bases each). V lost 5 bases to trimming and J lost 3 bases, with 17 bases between them. The germline gives CDR1 SGHAT, CDR2 FQNNGV. CDR3 size: 15 residues. CDR3 amino acids: CASSPAGTSLYEQYF. CDR3 sequence (DNA): TGTGCCAGCAGCCCAGCCGGGACGTCCCTCTACGAGCAGTACTTC.

This clonotype was recorded at least ten times. The chain joins TRBV28 to TRBJ1-2, with 11 bases fitting TRBD1. Germline V CDR1 and CDR2: MDHEN, SYDVKM. V lost 2 bases and J lost 4; bases outside the gene matches: 9. This CDR3 is built from 17 residues. CDR3 region: CASSLIGQGAQSYGYTF. In DNA form, the CDR3 reads TGTGCCAGCAGTTTAATAGGACAGGGGGCGCAGAGCTATGGCTACACCTTC.

The rearrangement joins TRBV6-1 to TRBJ1-1; no reliable D call. This CDR3 is 14 amino acids long. V was clipped by 3 bases and J by 4 bases, with 12 bases between them. Germline CDR1 reads MNHNS; CDR2 reads SASEGT. CDR3 DNA sequence: TGTGCCAGCAGTGACCCAGGATGGGCCACTGAAGCTTTCTTT. This gives the protein CASSDPGWATEAFF.

The chain is built from TRBV2 and TRBJ2-3; 9 nucleotides agree with TRBD2. The CDR3 is 17 amino acids. The J segment lost 4 bases and the V segment lost 4 bases, leaving 12 bases of the junction unmatched. From germline, CDR1 is SNHLY and CDR2 FYNNEI. CDR3 loop: CASSVAVRGGIPDTQYF. The CDR3 DNA reads TGTGCCAGCAGTGTAGCCGTGCGGGGGGGCATCCCAGATACGCAGTATTTT.

This sequence joins TRBV28 and TRBJ2-7; no firm D call. The CDR3 length is 14 residues. Trimming left V 4 bases short and J 4 bases short, with 14 bases between. Germline lookup yields CDR1 MDHEN and CDR2 SYDVKM. The CDR3 sequence: CASSSTGLVYEQYF. CDR3 in DNA: TGTGCCAGCAGTTCTACCGGGTTGGTATACGAGCAGTACTTC.

The V gene is TRBV29-1, the J gene TRBJ1-1; no clear D. Germline CDR1 reads SQVTM; CDR2 reads ANQGSEA. V was trimmed by 7 bases and J by 5 bases, leaving 14 bases between them. The CDR3 is 12 amino acids. The CDR3 coding sequence is TGCAGCGCAACCCACGGTTGGACTGAAGCTTTCTTT. Protein sequence: CSATHGWTEAFF.

This chain's CDR3 is CASSPTSTDTQYF. As DNA, the CDR3 is TGTGCCAGCAGCCCTACTAGCACAGATACGCAGTATTTT. The V gene is TRBV5-4, the J gene TRBJ2-3; D ambiguous. CDR1 and CDR2 (germline): SGHNT, YYREEE (reference sequence). CDR3 length: 13 amino acids. The V gene lost 4 bases and the J gene lost 0 bases, with 6 bases spanning the gap.

The V call is TRBV11-2, the J call TRBJ2-1, with 7 positions matching TRBD2. The CDR3 sequence is 13 residues long. The J segment lost 3 bases and the V segment lost 8 bases, leaving 4 bases of the junction unmatched. CDR1 and CDR2 (germline): SGHAT, FQNNGV. DNA of the CDR3: TGTGCCAGCCGGGAGGTCCTCTACAATGAGCAGTTCTTC. As protein: CASREVLYNEQFF.

There are many counts of this clonotype. The gene calls are TRBV2 and TRBJ1-2, with TRBD1 as a possible D gene (5 bases). Germline V gene data show CDR1 as SNHLY and CDR2 as FYNNEI. This CDR3 is built from 13 residues. V was pared by 2 bases and J by 4 bases, with 8 bases between. The CDR3, as DNA: TGTGCCAGCAGTGAACCAGGGACCTATGGCTACACCTTC. It yields the protein CASSEPGTYGYTF.

This clonotype came up many times. The chain recombines TRBV29-1 with TRBJ1-2; D unclear. The CDR3 runs to 14 residues. Germline CDR1 and CDR2: SQVTM and ANQGSEA. The V and J ends lost 3 bases and 2 bases respectively, with 13 bases between them. The CDR3 protein is CSVDELGVNYGYTF. CDR3 DNA: TGCAGCGTTGATGAGCTGGGCGTCAACTATGGCTACACCTTC.

This clonotype was picked up many times. V gene TRBV27 combines with J gene TRBJ2-7; D unclear. CDR3 length: 12 amino acids. The germline gives CDR1 MNHEY, CDR2 SMNVEV (reference sequence). V gave up 9 bases and J gave up 6 bases, with 15 bases separating them. CDR3 protein: CASPAQRFEQYF. For the CDR3, the DNA is TGTGCCAGTCCGGCCCAGAGGTTCGAGCAGTACTTC.

This clonotype occurred a few times. V usage is TRBV4-1 and J usage is TRBJ2-5; 9 bases are a match to TRBD2. J gave up 1 base and V 4 bases, and 4 bases lay outside the gene matches. In germline, CDR1 is MGHRA, CDR2 YSYEKL. The CDR3 spans 15 residues. CDR3 DNA sequence: TGCGCCAGCAGCCGGACTAGCGTGTTCCAAGAGACCCAGTACTTC. Translation: CASSRTSVFQETQYF.

This clonotype was recorded many times. CDR3 region: CASSLGLAGTDTQYF. CDR3 nucleotides: TGTGCCAGCAGCTTGGGTCTAGCGGGCACAGATACGCAGTATTTT. This sequence joins TRBV5-5 and TRBJ2-3; TRBD2 matches at 7 bases. Germline V gene lookup returns CDR1 SGHKS and CDR2 YYEKEE (reference sequence). With V trimmed by 0 bases and J by 1 base, 2 bases remained unmatched. The CDR3 is 15 residues long. The full variable domain, rest sourced from reference TRBV5-5 and TRBJ2-3, is DAGVTQSPTHLIKTRGQQVTLRCSPISGHKSVSWYQQVLGQGPQFIFQYYEKEERGRGNFPDRFSARQFPNYSSELNVNALLLGDSALYLCASSLGLAGTDTQYFGPGTRLTVL.

V gene TRBV7-2 combines with J gene TRBJ2-7; 10 nucleotides match TRBD1. Trimming cost V 3 bases and J 2 bases; bases outside gene matches: 4. The CDR3 runs to 15 residues. Germline V gene sequence: CDR1 SGHTA, CDR2 FQGNSA. CDR3 loop: CASSFGTGVAYEQYF. DNA for the CDR3: TGTGCCAGCAGCTTCGGGACAGGGGTTGCCTACGAGCAGTACTTC.

In its sample, this clonotype was seen a few times. The chain has TRBV18 and TRBJ1-5, with D hard to call. The V and J ends lost 5 bases and 2 bases respectively, with 10 bases between them. The CDR3 covers 14 residues. Germline values: CDR1 KGHSH, CDR2 LQKENI. CDR3 sequence reads: CASSSGFGNQPQHF. In DNA, the CDR3 is TGTGCCAGCTCATCGGGCTTTGGCAATCAGCCCCAGCATTTT.

This clonotype occurred a few times. As DNA, the CDR3 is TGCAGCGTTGTCGAGGTGAGGGGGCAGCAGTTCTTC. Protein product: CSVVEVRGQQFF. This chain joins TRBV29-1 and TRBJ2-1; TRBD1 matches 7 bases. The junction had 8 bases not matched to a gene; V was cut back by 4 bases and J by 11 bases. Germline assignment: CDR1 SQVTM and CDR2 ANQGSEA. The CDR3 has 12 residues.

This clonotype was found many times. This chain connects TRBV11-2 to TRBJ2-7; D ambiguous. The CDR3 has 11 amino acids. V lost 3 bases to trimming and J lost 1 base, with 1 base between them. Germline CDR1 SGHAT, CDR2 FQNNGV. The CDR3 protein is CASSFSYEQYF. In DNA, the CDR3 is TGTGCCAGCAGCTTTTCCTACGAGCAGTACTTC.

This chain joins TRBV7-9 and TRBJ2-5; D tentatively reads TRBD1 or TRBD2 (5 bases each). CDR1 SEHNR and CDR2 FQNEAQ come from the germline V gene (reference sequence). There are 15 residues in the CDR3. V lost 6 bases to trimming and J lost 3 bases, with 17 bases between them. The CDR3 is CASRRPGRREETQYF. CDR3 nucleotide sequence: TGTGCCAGCAGGAGACCGGGACGGAGAGAAGAGACCCAGTACTTC. The entire variable domain, with the rest obtained from reference TRBV7-9 and TRBJ2-5, is as follows: DTGVSQNPRHKITKRGQNVTFRCDPISEHNRLYWYRQTLGQGPEFLTYFQNEAQLEKSRLLSDRFSAERPKGSFSTLEIQRTEQGDSAMYLCASRRPGRREETQYFGPGTRLLVL.